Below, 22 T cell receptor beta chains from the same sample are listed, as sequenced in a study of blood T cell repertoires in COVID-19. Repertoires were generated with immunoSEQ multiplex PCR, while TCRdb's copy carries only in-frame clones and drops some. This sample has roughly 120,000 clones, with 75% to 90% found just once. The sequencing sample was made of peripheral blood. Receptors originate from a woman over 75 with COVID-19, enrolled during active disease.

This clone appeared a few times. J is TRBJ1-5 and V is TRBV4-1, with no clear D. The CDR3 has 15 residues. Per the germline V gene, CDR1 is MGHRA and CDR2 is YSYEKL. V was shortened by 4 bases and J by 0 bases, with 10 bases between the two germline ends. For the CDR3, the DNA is TGCGCCAGCAGCCTACTAGGATATAGCAATCAGCCCCAGCATTTT. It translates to CASSLLGYSNQPQHF.

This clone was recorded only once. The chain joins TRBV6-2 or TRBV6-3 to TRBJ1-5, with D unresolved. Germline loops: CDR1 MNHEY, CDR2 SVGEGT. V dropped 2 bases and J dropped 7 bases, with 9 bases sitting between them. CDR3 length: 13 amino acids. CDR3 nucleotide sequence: TGTGCCAGCAGTTACAGTCAGGCGCAGCCCCAGCATTTT. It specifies CASSYSQAQPQHF.

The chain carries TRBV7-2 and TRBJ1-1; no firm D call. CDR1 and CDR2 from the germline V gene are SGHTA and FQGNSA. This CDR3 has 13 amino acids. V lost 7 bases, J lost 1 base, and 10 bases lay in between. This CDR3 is CASTPAGNTEAFF. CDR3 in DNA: TGTGCCAGCACCCCAGCGGGGAACACTGAAGCTTTCTTT. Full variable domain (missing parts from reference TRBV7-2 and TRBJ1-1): GAGVSQSPSNKVTEKGKDVELRCDPISGHTALYWYRQSLGQGLEFLIYFQGNSAPDKSGLPSDRFSAERTGGSVSTLTIQRTQQEDSAVYLCASTPAGNTEAFFGQGTRLTVV.

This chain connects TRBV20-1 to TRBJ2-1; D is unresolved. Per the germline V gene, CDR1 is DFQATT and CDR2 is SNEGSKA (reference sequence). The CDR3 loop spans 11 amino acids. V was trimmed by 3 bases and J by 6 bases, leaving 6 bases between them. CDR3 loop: CSASSLNEQFF. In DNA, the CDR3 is TGCAGTGCTAGCTCCCTCAATGAGCAGTTCTTC.

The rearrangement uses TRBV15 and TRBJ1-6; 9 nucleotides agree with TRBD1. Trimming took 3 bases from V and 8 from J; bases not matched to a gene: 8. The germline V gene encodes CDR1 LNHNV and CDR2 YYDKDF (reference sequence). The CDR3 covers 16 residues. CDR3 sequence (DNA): TGTGCCACCAGCAGGGCCCGATGGACAGGGGATTCACCCCTCCACTTT. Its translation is CATSRARWTGDSPLHF. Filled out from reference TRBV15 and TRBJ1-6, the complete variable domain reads DAMVIQNPRYQVTQFGKPVTLSCSQTLNHNVMYWYQQKSSQAPKLLFHYYDKDFNNEADTPDNFQSRRPNTSFCFLDIRSPGLGDTAMYLCATSRARWTGDSPLHFGNGTRLTVT.

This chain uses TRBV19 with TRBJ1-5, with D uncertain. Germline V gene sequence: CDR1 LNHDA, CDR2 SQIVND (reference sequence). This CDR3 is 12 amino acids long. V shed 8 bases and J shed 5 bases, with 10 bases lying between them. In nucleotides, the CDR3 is TGTGCCAGTTCGAAGCAGGATCAGCCCCAGCATTTT. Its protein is CASSKQDQPQHF.

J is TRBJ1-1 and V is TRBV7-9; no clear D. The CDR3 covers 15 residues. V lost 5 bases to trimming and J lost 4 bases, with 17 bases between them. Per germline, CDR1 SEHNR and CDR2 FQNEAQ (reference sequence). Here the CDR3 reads CASSRPRGKTTEAFF. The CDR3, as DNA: TGTGCCAGCAGCCGCCCGAGAGGGAAGACCACTGAAGCTTTCTTT.

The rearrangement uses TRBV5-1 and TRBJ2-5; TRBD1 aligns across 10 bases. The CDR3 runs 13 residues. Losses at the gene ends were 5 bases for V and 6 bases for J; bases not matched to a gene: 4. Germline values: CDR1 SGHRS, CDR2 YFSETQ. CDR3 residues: CASSVGQGKTQYF. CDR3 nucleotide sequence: TGCGCCAGCAGTGTGGGACAGGGGAAGACCCAGTACTTC. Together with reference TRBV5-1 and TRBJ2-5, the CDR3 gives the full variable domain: KAGVTQTPRYLIKTRGQQVTLSCSPISGHRSVSWYQQTPGQGLQFLFEYFSETQRNKGNFPGRFSGRQFSNSRSEMNVSTLELGDSALYLCASSVGQGKTQYFGPGTRLLVL.

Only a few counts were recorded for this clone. CDR3 amino acids: CASSLSTGGNSPLHF. CDR3 DNA sequence: TGTGCCAGCAGTTTATCGACAGGGGGGAATTCACCCCTCCACTTT. J is TRBJ1-6 and V is TRBV27; 9 bases are shared with TRBD1. CDR1 MNHEY and CDR2 SMNVEV come from the germline V gene (reference sequence). The CDR3 is 15 amino acids. V gave up 0 bases and J gave up 7 bases; unmatched junction bases: 1.

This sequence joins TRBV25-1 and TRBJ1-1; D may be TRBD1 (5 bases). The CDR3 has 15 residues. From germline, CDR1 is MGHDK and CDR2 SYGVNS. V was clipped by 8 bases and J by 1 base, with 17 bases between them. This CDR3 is CASGEGLAANTEAFF. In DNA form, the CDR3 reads TGTGCCAGCGGGGAGGGGTTGGCGGCGAACACTGAAGCTTTCTTT.

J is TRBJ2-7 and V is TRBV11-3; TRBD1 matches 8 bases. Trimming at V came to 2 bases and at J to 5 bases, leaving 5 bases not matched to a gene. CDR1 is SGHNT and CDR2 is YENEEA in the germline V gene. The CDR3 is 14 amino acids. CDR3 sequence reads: CASSLRTGFDEQYF. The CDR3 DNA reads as TGTGCCAGCAGCTTAAGGACAGGGTTCGACGAGCAGTACTTC.

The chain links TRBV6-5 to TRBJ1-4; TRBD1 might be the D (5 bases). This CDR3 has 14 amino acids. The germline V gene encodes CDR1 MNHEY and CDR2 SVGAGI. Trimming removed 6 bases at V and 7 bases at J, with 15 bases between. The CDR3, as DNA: TGTGCCAGCAGCCGTGAGAGGCAGGGTGAAAAACTGTTTTTT. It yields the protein CASSRERQGEKLFF.

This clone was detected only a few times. CDR3 nucleotides: TGCAGTGCTAGTTCTCCGTTCTTAGCGGGAGTTAATGAGCAGTTCTTC. Encoded protein: CSASSPFLAGVNEQFF. The chain is built from TRBV20-1 and TRBJ2-1; 9 bases map to TRBD2. The CDR3 extends over 16 amino acids. In germline, CDR1 is DFQATT, CDR2 SNEGSKA (reference sequence). The junction had 13 bases not matched to a gene; V was cut back by 3 bases and J by 7 bases.

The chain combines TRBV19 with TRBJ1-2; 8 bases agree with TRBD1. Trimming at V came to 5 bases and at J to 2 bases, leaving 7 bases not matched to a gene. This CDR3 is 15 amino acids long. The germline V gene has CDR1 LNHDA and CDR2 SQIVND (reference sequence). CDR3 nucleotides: TGTGCCAGTAGTCCGGACAGGGTAGGCAACTATGGCTACACCTTC. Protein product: CASSPDRVGNYGYTF.

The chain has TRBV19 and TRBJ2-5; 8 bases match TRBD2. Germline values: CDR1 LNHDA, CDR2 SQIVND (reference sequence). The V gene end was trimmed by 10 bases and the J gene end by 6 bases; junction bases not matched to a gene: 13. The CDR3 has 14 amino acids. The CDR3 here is CATVAGPPGKTQYF. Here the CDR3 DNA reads TGTGCCACCGTAGCGGGACCGCCGGGGAAGACCCAGTACTTC.

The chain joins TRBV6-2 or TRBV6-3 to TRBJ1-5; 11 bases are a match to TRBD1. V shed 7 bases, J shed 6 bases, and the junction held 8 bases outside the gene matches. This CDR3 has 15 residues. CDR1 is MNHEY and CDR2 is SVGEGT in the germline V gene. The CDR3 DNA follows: TGTGCCAGCATCCCGAAGGGACAGGGGGGTCAGCCCCAGCATTTT. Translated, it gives CASIPKGQGGQPQHF.

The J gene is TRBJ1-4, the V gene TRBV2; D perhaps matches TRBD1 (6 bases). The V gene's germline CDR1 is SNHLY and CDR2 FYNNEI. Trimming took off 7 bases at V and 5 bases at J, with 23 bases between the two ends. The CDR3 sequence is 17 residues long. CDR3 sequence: CASIPWGRGEENEKLFF. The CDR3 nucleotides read TGTGCCAGCATCCCCTGGGGCAGGGGAGAAGAGAATGAAAAACTGTTTTTT.

CDR3 DNA sequence: TGTGCCAGCAGCCTATCGGTGAGGAACACTGAAGCTTTCTTT. Translation gives CASSLSVRNTEAFF. This rearrangement joins TRBV11-1 to TRBJ1-1; no reliable D call. CDR3 length: 14 residues. Germline-derived CDR1 and CDR2 are SGHAT and FQDESV (reference sequence). V was pared by 5 bases and J by 1 base, with 11 bases between.

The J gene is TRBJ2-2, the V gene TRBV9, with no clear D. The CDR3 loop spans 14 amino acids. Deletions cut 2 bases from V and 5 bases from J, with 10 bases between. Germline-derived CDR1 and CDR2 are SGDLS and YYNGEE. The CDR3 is CASSVLERTGELFF. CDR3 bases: TGTGCCAGCAGCGTCTTAGAAAGAACCGGGGAGCTGTTTTTT.

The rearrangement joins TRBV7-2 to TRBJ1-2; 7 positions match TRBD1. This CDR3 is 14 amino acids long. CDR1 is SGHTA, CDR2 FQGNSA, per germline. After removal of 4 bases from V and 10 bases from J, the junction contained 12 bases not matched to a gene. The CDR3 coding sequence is TGTGCCAGCAGCTCCCTTAGACAGGGACGTGCCTACACCTTC. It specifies CASSSLRQGRAYTF.

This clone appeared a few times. DNA for the CDR3: TGTGCCAGCAGATCGACAGGGGAGAACACTGAAGCTTTCTTT. Encoded protein: CASRSTGENTEAFF. V gene TRBV6-5 combines with J gene TRBJ1-1, with 8 bases matching TRBD1. Germline V gene sequence: CDR1 MNHEY, CDR2 SVGAGI. J was trimmed by 1 base and V by 6 bases; bases with no gene match: 4. The CDR3 is 14 residues long.

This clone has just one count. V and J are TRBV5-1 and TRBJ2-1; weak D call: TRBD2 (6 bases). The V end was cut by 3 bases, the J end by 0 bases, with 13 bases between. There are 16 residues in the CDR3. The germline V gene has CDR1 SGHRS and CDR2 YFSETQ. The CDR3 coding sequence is TGCGCCAGCAGCTCGGCTAGCGTTCGCTCCTACAATGAGCAGTTCTTC. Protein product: CASSSASVRSYNEQFF.